This entry lists 29 T cell receptor beta chains sequenced from one sample in a study of T-cell memory formation after mild COVID-19 (dated by TCRdb to the early 2020s). Libraries were made using 5' RACE. For sequencing, an Illumina NovaSeq 6000 was employed. TCRdb reran the public reads through fastp at Q25 and MiXCR, keeping productive beta chains. Duplicate CDR3 protein sequences are folded into a single record with the most common DNA and genes. Present in this sample are around 300,000 distinct CDR3 sequences, around 13% of which were seen just once. Clones ranked in the top ten supply over 20% of the sample. Input material: PBMCs or a T cell subset sorted from them (not recorded which). The receptor set was obtained from a young man who had mild COVID-19 (a few samples of this study predate the infection). The sample titles of this study are shuffled in the database, so cell type and time point are left out; the donor was told from shared clones.

The chain employs TRBV6-5 and TRBJ2-7; 8 bases line up with TRBD1. CDR3 length: 17 amino acids. Germline lookup yields CDR1 MNHEY and CDR2 SVGAGI. V lost 6 bases and J lost 4; bases outside the gene matches: 17. CDR3: CASSPFPGQAANYEQYF. As DNA, the CDR3 is TGTGCCAGCAGCCCCTTTCCGGGACAGGCCGCGAATTACGAGCAGTACTTC.

This clonotype was recorded a few times. The chain combines TRBV29-1 with TRBJ2-3, with 7 bases fitting TRBD1. The germline V gene encodes CDR1 SQVTM and CDR2 ANQGSEA. With V trimmed by 0 bases and J by 4 bases, 7 bases remained unmatched. There are 15 residues in the CDR3. CDR3 sequence (DNA): TGCAGCGTTGAAGAATGGACAGGTGAGGCAGATACGCAGTATTTT. This sequence encodes CSVEEWTGEADTQYF.

In this sample, this clonotype turned up a few times. This chain joins TRBV6-5 and TRBJ2-7; 11 bases agree with TRBD1. Germline-derived CDR1 and CDR2 are MNHEY and SVGAGI. V trimming: 8 bases; J trimming: 3 bases; junction bases outside the gene matches: 12. The CDR3 is made up of 16 amino acids. The CDR3 region is CASGGTGGSGFYEQYF. The CDR3 DNA follows: TGTGCCAGCGGCGGGACAGGGGGATCCGGGTTCTACGAGCAGTACTTC.

This clonotype showed up just a few times. This chain links TRBV6-5 with TRBJ2-7; 10 bases line up with TRBD1. The length of the CDR3 is 14 residues. Losses at the gene ends were 6 bases for V and 3 bases for J; bases not matched to a gene: 5. The germline V gene encodes CDR1 MNHEY and CDR2 SVGAGI. The CDR3 protein is CASRRTGGLYEQYV. CDR3 coding DNA: TGTGCCAGCAGACGGACAGGGGGACTCTACGAGCAGTACGTC.

The V and J genes are TRBV28 and TRBJ1-5; no clear D. V lost 8 bases and J lost 6, with 11 bases in between. The CDR3 contains 12 residues. Germline CDR1 is MDHEN and CDR2 is SYDVKM. The CDR3 loop reads CASRVRGQPQHF. The CDR3 DNA reads TGTGCCAGCCGTGTACGGGGTCAGCCCCAGCATTTT.

This clonotype was recorded a few times. The V and J genes are TRBV5-1 and TRBJ2-2; maybe TRBD1 (8 bases). Germline CDR1 SGHRS, CDR2 YFSETQ. V was cut by 5 bases and J by 4 bases, with 12 bases left in between. This CDR3 has 14 residues. Here the CDR3 DNA reads TGCGCCAGCAGACAGGGGGGGCCCACCGGGGAGCTGTTTTTT. This gives the protein CASRQGGPTGELFF.

This clonotype was counted between two and nine times. The chain carries TRBV12-3 or TRBV12-4 and TRBJ1-2; the match to TRBD1 covers 9 bases. The CDR3 is 13 amino acids. The V and J ends lost 4 bases and 8 bases, in that order; junction bases with no gene match: 5. The CDR3 DNA is TGTGCCAGCAGTTCCGGACAGGGGTGGGGCTACACCTTC. Encoded protein: CASSSGQGWGYTF.

J is TRBJ1-5 and V is TRBV29-1, with no clear D. V gave up 3 bases and J gave up 6 bases, with 12 bases separating them. The length of the CDR3 is 13 residues. The V gene's germline CDR1 is SQVTM and CDR2 ANQGSEA. CDR3 protein: CSVDVGIGQPQHF. The CDR3 DNA reads as TGCAGCGTTGATGTAGGGATCGGTCAGCCCCAGCATTTT.

This clonotype was seen ten or more times. The CDR3 reads CASSLGPDSNYGYTF. DNA of the CDR3: TGTGCCAGCAGCTTGGGGCCAGACTCTAACTATGGCTACACCTTC. The chain carries TRBV7-3 and TRBJ1-2, with D perhaps TRBD1 (5 bases). Between the trimmed V and J ends, which lost 3 bases and 0 bases, there was a span of 11 bases. The germline CDR1 and CDR2 sequences are SGHTA and FQGTGA. The CDR3 spans 15 residues.

The genes are TRBV4-1 and TRBJ1-1; 7 nucleotides line up with TRBD1. Trimming cost V 3 bases and J 4 bases; bases outside gene matches: 5. The CDR3 runs 14 residues. Germline V gene lookup returns CDR1 MGHRA and CDR2 YSYEKL. For the CDR3, the DNA is TGCGCCAGCAGCCAGGGACAGCACTTCACTGAAGCTTTCTTT. Residues: CASSQGQHFTEAFF.

This clonotype has a count of ten or more. The rearrangement joins TRBV12-3 or TRBV12-4 to TRBJ2-1, with unresolved D. This CDR3 region has 14 residues. V dropped 1 base and J dropped 7 bases, with 11 bases sitting between them. The CDR3, as DNA: TGTGCCAGCAGTTTAGAGACTCCTGGGAATGAGCAGTTCTTC. Its protein product is CASSLETPGNEQFF.

This clonotype occurred a few times. The chain is built from TRBV20-1 and TRBJ1-5, with D hard to call. With 1 base removed from V and 2 bases from J, the gap between germline ends came to 12 bases. CDR1 is DFQATT, CDR2 SNEGSKA, per germline (reference sequence). This CDR3 region has 15 residues. DNA of the CDR3: TGCAGTGCTAGAGCATCCCGCGGGGGCAATCAGCCCCAGCATTTT. This gives the protein CSARASRGGNQPQHF.

The chain's CDR3 is CASRGGKETQYF. The DNA for the CDR3 is TGTGCCAGCAGAGGAGGGAAAGAGACCCAGTACTTC. The chain uses TRBV28 and TRBJ2-1; D perhaps matches TRBD2 (6 bases). The J call is in doubt because the DNA end fits TRBJ2-5 better. Germline V CDR1 and CDR2: MDHEN, SYDVKM. CDR3 length equals 12 residues.

The J gene is TRBJ2-3, the V gene TRBV28; D perhaps matches TRBD1 (6 bases). CDR1 and CDR2 (germline): MDHEN, SYDVKM. This CDR3 comprises 15 residues. Trimming left V 5 bases short and J 0 bases short, with 12 bases between. The chain's CDR3 is CASSIDRPSTDTQYF. CDR3 in DNA: TGTGCCAGCAGTATCGACAGGCCAAGCACAGATACGCAGTATTTT.

This sequence joins TRBV6-5 and TRBJ2-7; no clear D gene. V lost 7 bases, J lost 1 base, and 14 bases lay in between. The V gene's germline CDR1 is MNHEY and CDR2 SVGAGI. CDR3 length: 14 residues. In DNA form, the CDR3 reads TGTGCCAGCAATGGCCCGCATGAGTCCTACGAGCAGTACGTC. Residues: CASNGPHESYEQYV.

This clonotype came up a few times. V and J are TRBV20-1 and TRBJ2-1; no clear D. CDR1 is DFQATT, CDR2 SNEGSKA, per germline (reference sequence). This CDR3 is 15 amino acids long. V was cut by 0 bases and J by 0 bases, with 9 bases left in between. CDR3 DNA sequence: TGCAGTGCTAGAGATACTTTCAGCTCCTACAATGAGCAGTTCTTC. This encodes CSARDTFSSYNEQFF.

In its sample, this clonotype was seen a few times. The chain recombines TRBV9 with TRBJ2-3; weak D call: TRBD1 (6 bases). V gave up 0 bases and J gave up 0 bases, with 14 bases separating them. The germline V gene encodes CDR1 SGDLS and CDR2 YYNGEE. The CDR3 covers 17 residues. The CDR3 here is CASSVGRGGSSTDTQYF. DNA of the CDR3: TGTGCCAGCAGCGTAGGCAGGGGCGGATCTAGCACAGATACGCAGTATTTT.

This clonotype has more than one count but fewer than ten. The CDR3 coding sequence is TGTGCTAGTGGTTTGGGACAGCCTGACAATGAGCAGTTCTTC. It encodes CASGLGQPDNEQFF. This rearrangement joins TRBV12-5 to TRBJ2-1; possibly TRBD1 for D (5 bases). Looked up from germline, CDR1 is LGHNT and CDR2 is FRNRAP. V lost 1 base to trimming and J lost 5 bases, with 9 bases between them. CDR3 length: 14 residues.

This clonotype was recorded at least ten times. The rearrangement joins TRBV4-2 to TRBJ2-1; TRBD2 matches at 9 bases. Germline V gene lookup returns CDR1 LGHNA and CDR2 YNFKEQ. This CDR3 has 14 residues. J was trimmed by 6 bases and V by 3 bases; bases with no gene match: 3. CDR3 coding DNA: TGTGCCAGCAGCCAGGAGACTAGCGGCAATGAGCAGTTCTTC. This codes for CASSQETSGNEQFF.

This clonotype was recorded a few times. V usage is TRBV4-1 and J usage is TRBJ2-7; the match to TRBD2 covers 12 bases. V shed 1 base and J 2 bases; nucleotides not matched to a gene: 3. Germline CDR1 and CDR2: MGHRA and YSYEKL. The length of the CDR3 is 16 residues. CDR3 region: CASSQASGGDAYEQYV. CDR3 in DNA: TGCGCCAGCAGCCAAGCTAGCGGGGGGGACGCCTACGAGCAGTACGTC.

The chain links TRBV7-2 to TRBJ2-3; no clear D. V lost 7 bases, J lost 4 bases, and 6 bases lay in between. The CDR3 extends over 11 amino acids. Germline loops: CDR1 SGHTA, CDR2 FQGNSA. CDR3 residues: CASTMSDTQYF. Written as DNA, the CDR3 is TGTGCCAGCACGATGTCAGATACGCAGTATTTT.

This clonotype showed up many times. The V and J genes are TRBV29-1 and TRBJ2-3, with unresolved D. The CDR3 consists of 13 residues. Germline V gene data show CDR1 as SQVTM and CDR2 as ANQGSEA. Trimming shortened V by 4 bases and J by 6 bases, and 14 bases separated the two germline ends. The CDR3: CSVATVLRDTQYF. CDR3 DNA: TGCAGCGTTGCAACAGTGCTCCGGGATACGCAGTATTTT.

J is TRBJ2-5 and V is TRBV13; D possibly corresponds to TRBD2 (6 bases). The CDR3 runs 16 residues. With 5 bases removed from V and 1 base from J, the gap between germline ends came to 17 bases. Germline lookup yields CDR1 PRHDT and CDR2 FYEKMQ (reference sequence). This CDR3 is CASSPGLPVGQETQYF. DNA for the CDR3: TGTGCCAGCAGCCCAGGACTACCTGTCGGCCAAGAGACCCAGTACTTC. The variable domain in full, with the rest retrieved from reference TRBV13 and TRBJ2-5, is AAGVIQSPRHLIKEKRETATLKCYPIPRHDTVYWYQQGPGQDPQFLISFYEKMQSDKGSIPDRFSAQQFSDYHSELNMSSLELGDSALYFCASSPGLPVGQETQYFGPGTRLLVL.

This clonotype was recorded many times. The J gene is TRBJ2-3, the V gene TRBV10-3, with D uncertain. Germline V gene sequence: CDR1 ENHRY, CDR2 SYGVKD. The CDR3 loop spans 14 amino acids. V was trimmed by 0 bases and J by 5 bases, leaving 9 bases between them. Here the CDR3 reads CAISESSLGDTQYF. DNA for the CDR3: TGTGCCATCAGTGAGTCCTCGTTGGGAGATACGCAGTATTTT.

V usage is TRBV4-3 and J usage is TRBJ2-3; TRBD2 matches at 8 bases. V gave up 0 bases and J gave up 4 bases; unmatched junction bases: 9. The CDR3 is 17 residues long. In germline, CDR1 is LGHNA, CDR2 YSLEER. The CDR3 DNA is TGCGCCAGCAGCCAAGAAATGGGGACTAGTTTTCCAGATACGCAGTATTTT. It translates to CASSQEMGTSFPDTQYF.

The V call is TRBV5-6, the J call TRBJ1-1; D unresolved. The germline V gene encodes CDR1 SGHDT and CDR2 YYEEEE. This CDR3 spans 12 amino acids. V shed 0 bases and J shed 7 bases, with 7 bases lying between them. This CDR3 is CASSLASGEAFF. The CDR3 region has the DNA TGTGCCAGCAGCTTGGCCTCCGGTGAAGCTTTCTTT.

V is TRBV12-5 and J is TRBJ2-7; the D gene is possibly TRBD2 (5 bases). The CDR3 spans 12 residues. Germline V lookup: CDR1 LGHNT, CDR2 FRNRAP. V was cut by 10 bases and J by 3 bases, with 13 bases left in between. The CDR3 coding sequence is TGTGCTATCCGCACTGGGAGCTACGAGCAGTACGTC. Translated, it gives CAIRTGSYEQYV.

The V and J genes are TRBV12-3 or TRBV12-4 and TRBJ1-2; a weak D match, TRBD1 (5 bases). V gave up 3 bases and J gave up 6 bases, with 11 bases separating them. The CDR3 contains 13 residues. CDR3 region: CASSFRGEDGYTF. CDR3 coding DNA: TGTGCCAGCAGTTTCCGGGGGGAAGATGGCTACACCTTC.

In this sample, this clonotype turned up many times. The CDR3 DNA reads as TGCGCCAGCAGAGATGGACAGGGGTCGGCAGATACGCAGTATTTT. Amino acids: CASRDGQGSADTQYF. This sequence joins TRBV5-1 and TRBJ2-3, with 9 positions matching TRBD1. Germline V CDR1 and CDR2: SGHRS, YFSETQ. With 5 bases clipped from V and 4 bases from J, the junction kept 8 bases outside the gene matches. The CDR3 spans 15 residues. Looking up the rest from reference TRBV5-1 and TRBJ2-3 gives the full variable domain: KAGVTQTPRYLIKTRGQQVTLSCSPISGHRSVSWYQQTPGQGLQFLFEYFSETQRNKGNFPGRFSGRQFSNSRSEMNVSTLELGDSALYLCASRDGQGSADTQYFGPGTRLTVL.